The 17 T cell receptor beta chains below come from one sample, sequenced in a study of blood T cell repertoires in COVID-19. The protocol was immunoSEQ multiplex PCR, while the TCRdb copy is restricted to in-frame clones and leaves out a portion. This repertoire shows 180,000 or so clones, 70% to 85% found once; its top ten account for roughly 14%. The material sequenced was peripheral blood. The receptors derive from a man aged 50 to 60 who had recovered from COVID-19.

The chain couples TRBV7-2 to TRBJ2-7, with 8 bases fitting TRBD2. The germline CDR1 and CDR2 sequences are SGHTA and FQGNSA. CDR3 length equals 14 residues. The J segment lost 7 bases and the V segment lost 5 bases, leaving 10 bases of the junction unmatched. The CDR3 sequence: CASSQPGGAREQYF. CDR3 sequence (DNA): TGTGCCAGCAGCCAACCGGGGGGGGCCCGGGAGCAGTACTTC.

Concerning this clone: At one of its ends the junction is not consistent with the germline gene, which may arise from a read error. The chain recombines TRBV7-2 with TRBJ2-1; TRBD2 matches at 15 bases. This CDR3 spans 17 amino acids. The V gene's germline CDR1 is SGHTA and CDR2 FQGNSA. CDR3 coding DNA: TGTGCCAGCAGCCCAGGAGGGACTAGCGGGAGGTACAGTGAGCAGTTCTTC. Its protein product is CASSPGGTSGRYSEQFF. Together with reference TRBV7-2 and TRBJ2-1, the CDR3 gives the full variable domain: GAGVSQSPSNKVTEKGKDVELRCDPISGHTALYWYRQSLGQGLEFLIYFQGNSAPDKSGLPSDRFSAERTGGSVSTLTIQRTQQEDSAVYLCASSPGGTSGRYSEQFFGPGTRLTVL.

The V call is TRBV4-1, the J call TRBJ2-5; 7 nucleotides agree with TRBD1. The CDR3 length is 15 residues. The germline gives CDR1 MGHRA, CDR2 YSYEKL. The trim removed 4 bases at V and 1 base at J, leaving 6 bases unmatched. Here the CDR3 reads CASSLLGTVQETQYF. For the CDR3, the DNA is TGCGCCAGCAGCCTACTCGGGACAGTCCAAGAGACCCAGTACTTC.

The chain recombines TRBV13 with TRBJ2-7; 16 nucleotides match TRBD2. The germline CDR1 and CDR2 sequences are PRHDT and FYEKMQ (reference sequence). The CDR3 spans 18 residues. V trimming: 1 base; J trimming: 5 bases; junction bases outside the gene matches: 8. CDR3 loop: CASSLAGTSGRALNEQYF. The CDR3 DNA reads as TGTGCCAGCAGCTTAGCCGGGACTAGCGGGAGGGCTCTCAACGAGCAGTACTTC.

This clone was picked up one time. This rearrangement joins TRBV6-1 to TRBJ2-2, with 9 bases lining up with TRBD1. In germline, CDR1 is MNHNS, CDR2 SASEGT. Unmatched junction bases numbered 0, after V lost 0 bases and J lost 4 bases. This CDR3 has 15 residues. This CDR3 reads CASSEATGGTGELFF. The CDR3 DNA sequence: TGTGCCAGCAGTGAAGCGACAGGGGGCACCGGGGAGCTGTTTTTT.

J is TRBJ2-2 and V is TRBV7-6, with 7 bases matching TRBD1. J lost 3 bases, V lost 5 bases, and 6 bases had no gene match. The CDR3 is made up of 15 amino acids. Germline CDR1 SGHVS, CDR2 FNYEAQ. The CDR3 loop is CASSIWTGHTGELFF. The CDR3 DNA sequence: TGTGCCAGCAGCATATGGACAGGCCACACCGGGGAGCTGTTTTTT.

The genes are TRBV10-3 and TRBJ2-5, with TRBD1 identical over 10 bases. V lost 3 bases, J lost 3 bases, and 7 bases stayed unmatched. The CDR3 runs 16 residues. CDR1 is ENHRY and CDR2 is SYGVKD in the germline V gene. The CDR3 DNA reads TGTGCCATCAGTGAAGTAGGGGGACAGGGGAAAGAGACCCAGTACTTC. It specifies CAISEVGGQGKETQYF.

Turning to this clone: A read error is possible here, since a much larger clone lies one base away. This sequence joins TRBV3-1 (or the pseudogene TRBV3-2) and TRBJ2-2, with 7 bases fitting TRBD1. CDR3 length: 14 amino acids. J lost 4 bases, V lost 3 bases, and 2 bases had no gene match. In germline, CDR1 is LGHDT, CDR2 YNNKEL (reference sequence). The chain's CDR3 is CASSHRQGTGELFF. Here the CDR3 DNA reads TGTGCCAGCAGCCACCGACAGGGCACCGGGGAGCTGTTTTTT.

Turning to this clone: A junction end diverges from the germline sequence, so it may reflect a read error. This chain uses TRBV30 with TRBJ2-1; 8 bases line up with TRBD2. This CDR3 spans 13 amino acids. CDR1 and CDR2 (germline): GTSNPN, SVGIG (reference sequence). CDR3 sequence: CARSGSSYNEQFF. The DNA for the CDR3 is TGTGCCAGGAGCGGGAGTTCTTACAATGAGCAGTTCTTC.

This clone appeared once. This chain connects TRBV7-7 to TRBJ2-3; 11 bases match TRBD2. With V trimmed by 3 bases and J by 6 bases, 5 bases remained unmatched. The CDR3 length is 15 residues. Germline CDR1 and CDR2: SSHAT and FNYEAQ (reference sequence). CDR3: CASSFTTSGEDTQYF. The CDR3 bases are TGTGCCAGCAGCTTTACGACTAGCGGGGAGGATACGCAGTATTTT.

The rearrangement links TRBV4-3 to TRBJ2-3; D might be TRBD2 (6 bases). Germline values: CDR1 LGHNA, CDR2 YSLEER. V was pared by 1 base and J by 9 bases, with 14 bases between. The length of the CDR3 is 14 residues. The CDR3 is CASSQGGRDSTQYF. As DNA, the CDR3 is TGCGCCAGCAGCCAAGGGGGAAGGGACTCGACGCAGTATTTT.

The DNA for the CDR3 is TGTGCCAGCAGTGAAGCGACTAGCGGACACTACAATGAGCAGTTCTTC. Its translation is CASSEATSGHYNEQFF. The rearrangement joins TRBV2 to TRBJ2-1; TRBD2 aligns across 9 bases. V shed 0 bases and J 3 bases; nucleotides not matched to a gene: 3. The CDR3 is 16 residues long. Germline V gives CDR1 SNHLY, CDR2 FYNNEI.

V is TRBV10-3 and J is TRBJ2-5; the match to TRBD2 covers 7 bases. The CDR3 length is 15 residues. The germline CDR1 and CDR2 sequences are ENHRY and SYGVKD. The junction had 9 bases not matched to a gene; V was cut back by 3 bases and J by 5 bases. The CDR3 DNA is TGTGCCATCAGTGAAAGCTCGGGAGGCGAGGAGACCCAGTACTTC. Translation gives CAISESSGGEETQYF.

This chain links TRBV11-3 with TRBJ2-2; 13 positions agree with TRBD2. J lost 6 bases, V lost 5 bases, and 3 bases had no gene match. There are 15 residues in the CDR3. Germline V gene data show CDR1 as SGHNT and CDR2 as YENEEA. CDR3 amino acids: CASSRGLAGAGELFF. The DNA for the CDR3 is TGTGCCAGCAGCCGTGGACTAGCGGGAGCCGGGGAGCTGTTTTTT.

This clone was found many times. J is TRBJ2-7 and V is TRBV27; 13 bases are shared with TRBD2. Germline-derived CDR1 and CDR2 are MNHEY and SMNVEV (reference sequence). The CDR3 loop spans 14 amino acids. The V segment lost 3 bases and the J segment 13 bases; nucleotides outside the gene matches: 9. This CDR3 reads CASSFGGLAGVIYF. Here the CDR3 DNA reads TGTGCCAGCAGTTTTGGCGGACTAGCGGGAGTTATTTACTTC.

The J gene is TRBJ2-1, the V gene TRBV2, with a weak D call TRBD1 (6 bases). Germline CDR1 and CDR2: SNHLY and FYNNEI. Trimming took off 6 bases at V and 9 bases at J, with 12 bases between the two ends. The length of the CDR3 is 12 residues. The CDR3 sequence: CASRYTGIEQFF. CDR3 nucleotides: TGTGCCAGCAGATACACAGGGATTGAGCAGTTCTTC.

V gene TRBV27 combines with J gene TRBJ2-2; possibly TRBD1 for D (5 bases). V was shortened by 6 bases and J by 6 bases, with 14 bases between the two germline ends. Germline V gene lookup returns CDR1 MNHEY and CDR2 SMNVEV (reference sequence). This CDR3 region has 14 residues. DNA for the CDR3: TGTGCCAGCAGCCCGACAGTAAATCCCGGGGAGCTGTTTTTT. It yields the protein CASSPTVNPGELFF.